The 4 T cell receptor beta chains listed next were all sequenced from one sample in a study of blood T cell repertoires in COVID-19. TCRdb's copy holds only in-frame clones and misses some; the assay was immunoSEQ multiplex PCR. In the table there are about 230,000 clones, about 80% of which are singletons. Material: peripheral blood. The receptors were gathered from a man aged 45-60 years with active or convalescent COVID-19.

The genes are TRBV7-3 and TRBJ2-1; 14 bases fit TRBD2. In germline, CDR1 is SGHTA, CDR2 FQGTGA. The CDR3 covers 16 residues. V trimming: 4 bases; J trimming: 8 bases; junction bases outside the gene matches: 7. The CDR3 nucleotides read TGTGCCAGCAGCTGGACTAGCGGGGGGCTTTCTCATGAGCAGTTCTTC. It yields the protein CASSWTSGGLSHEQFF. The full variable domain, completed using reference TRBV7-3 and TRBJ2-1, is GAGVSQTPSNKVTEKGKYVELRCDPISGHTALYWYRQSLGQGPEFLIYFQGTGAADDSGLPNDRFFAVRPEGSVSTLKIQRTERGDSAVYLCASSWTSGGLSHEQFFGPGTRLTVL.

The V and J genes are TRBV7-9 and TRBJ1-5; 8 bases align to TRBD1. CDR3 length equals 16 residues. V lost 7 bases, J lost 2 bases, and 10 bases stayed unmatched. CDR1 is SEHNR and CDR2 is FQNEAQ in the germline V gene (reference sequence). In DNA, the CDR3 is TGTGCCAGCACCAACTCGGGGACAGGCGGCAATCAGCCCCAGCATTTT. Translating gives CASTNSGTGGNQPQHF. The variable domain in full, completed from reference TRBV7-9 and TRBJ1-5, reads DTGVSQNPRHKITKRGQNVTFRCDPISEHNRLYWYRQTLGQGPEFLTYFQNEAQLEKSRLLSDRFSAERPKGSFSTLEIQRTEQGDSAMYLCASTNSGTGGNQPQHFGDGTRLSIL.

The chain has TRBV28 and TRBJ1-4; 7 bases match TRBD1. The CDR3 length is 15 residues. V shed 4 bases, J shed 7 bases, and the junction held 9 bases outside the gene matches. CDR1 MDHEN and CDR2 SYDVKM come from the germline V gene. CDR3 protein: CASSSPTGRSEKLFF. The CDR3 bases are TGTGCCAGCAGTTCCCCGACAGGGCGATCTGAAAAACTGTTTTTT.

This rearrangement joins TRBV5-1 to TRBJ2-7; D unclear. Germline V gene sequence: CDR1 SGHRS, CDR2 YFSETQ. The V end lost 2 bases, the J end lost 6 bases, and 12 bases lay between the germline ends. The CDR3 has 13 residues. The DNA of the CDR3 is TGCGCCAGCAGCTTTTCTTTCTCGGGCGAGCAGTACTTC. This gives the protein CASSFSFSGEQYF.